This T cell receptor beta chain was documented in a study of PD-1 blockade in classical Hodgkin lymphoma. Study as a whole: Each patient was given nivolumab 3 mg/kg through a vein every 2 weeks. Findings of the study overall: Significantly greater TCR diversity emerged by C4D1 in CD4+ cells but not CD8+ cells.

About this clone: The antigen is unknown.

J lost 7 bases, V lost 5 bases, and 8 bases had no gene match. Germline V CDR1 and CDR2: SSHAT, FNYEAQ (reference sequence). This CDR3 contains 15 residues. Time point defined: cycle 4 day 1 (C4D1), after 5 to 7 weeks of nivolumab. Following autologous stem cell transplantation, relapse occurred in every patient, and exposure to brentuximab vedotin varied. Assay: immunoSEQ multiplex PCR; the TCRdb copy retains only in-frame clones and omits some. The table has tens of thousands of clones, approximately 67% seen once. This receptor was taken from a human donor with classical Hodgkin lymphoma. The chain carries TRBV7-7 and TRBJ2-1; 10 bases agree with TRBD1. Sequences were derived from peripheral blood mononuclear cells (PBMCs), sampled before the fourth cycle of nivolumab. The CDR3, as DNA: TGTGCCAGCAGCGAGCGGACAGGGGGGAAAAATGAGCAGTTCTTC. Amino acid sequence: CASSERTGGKNEQFF.